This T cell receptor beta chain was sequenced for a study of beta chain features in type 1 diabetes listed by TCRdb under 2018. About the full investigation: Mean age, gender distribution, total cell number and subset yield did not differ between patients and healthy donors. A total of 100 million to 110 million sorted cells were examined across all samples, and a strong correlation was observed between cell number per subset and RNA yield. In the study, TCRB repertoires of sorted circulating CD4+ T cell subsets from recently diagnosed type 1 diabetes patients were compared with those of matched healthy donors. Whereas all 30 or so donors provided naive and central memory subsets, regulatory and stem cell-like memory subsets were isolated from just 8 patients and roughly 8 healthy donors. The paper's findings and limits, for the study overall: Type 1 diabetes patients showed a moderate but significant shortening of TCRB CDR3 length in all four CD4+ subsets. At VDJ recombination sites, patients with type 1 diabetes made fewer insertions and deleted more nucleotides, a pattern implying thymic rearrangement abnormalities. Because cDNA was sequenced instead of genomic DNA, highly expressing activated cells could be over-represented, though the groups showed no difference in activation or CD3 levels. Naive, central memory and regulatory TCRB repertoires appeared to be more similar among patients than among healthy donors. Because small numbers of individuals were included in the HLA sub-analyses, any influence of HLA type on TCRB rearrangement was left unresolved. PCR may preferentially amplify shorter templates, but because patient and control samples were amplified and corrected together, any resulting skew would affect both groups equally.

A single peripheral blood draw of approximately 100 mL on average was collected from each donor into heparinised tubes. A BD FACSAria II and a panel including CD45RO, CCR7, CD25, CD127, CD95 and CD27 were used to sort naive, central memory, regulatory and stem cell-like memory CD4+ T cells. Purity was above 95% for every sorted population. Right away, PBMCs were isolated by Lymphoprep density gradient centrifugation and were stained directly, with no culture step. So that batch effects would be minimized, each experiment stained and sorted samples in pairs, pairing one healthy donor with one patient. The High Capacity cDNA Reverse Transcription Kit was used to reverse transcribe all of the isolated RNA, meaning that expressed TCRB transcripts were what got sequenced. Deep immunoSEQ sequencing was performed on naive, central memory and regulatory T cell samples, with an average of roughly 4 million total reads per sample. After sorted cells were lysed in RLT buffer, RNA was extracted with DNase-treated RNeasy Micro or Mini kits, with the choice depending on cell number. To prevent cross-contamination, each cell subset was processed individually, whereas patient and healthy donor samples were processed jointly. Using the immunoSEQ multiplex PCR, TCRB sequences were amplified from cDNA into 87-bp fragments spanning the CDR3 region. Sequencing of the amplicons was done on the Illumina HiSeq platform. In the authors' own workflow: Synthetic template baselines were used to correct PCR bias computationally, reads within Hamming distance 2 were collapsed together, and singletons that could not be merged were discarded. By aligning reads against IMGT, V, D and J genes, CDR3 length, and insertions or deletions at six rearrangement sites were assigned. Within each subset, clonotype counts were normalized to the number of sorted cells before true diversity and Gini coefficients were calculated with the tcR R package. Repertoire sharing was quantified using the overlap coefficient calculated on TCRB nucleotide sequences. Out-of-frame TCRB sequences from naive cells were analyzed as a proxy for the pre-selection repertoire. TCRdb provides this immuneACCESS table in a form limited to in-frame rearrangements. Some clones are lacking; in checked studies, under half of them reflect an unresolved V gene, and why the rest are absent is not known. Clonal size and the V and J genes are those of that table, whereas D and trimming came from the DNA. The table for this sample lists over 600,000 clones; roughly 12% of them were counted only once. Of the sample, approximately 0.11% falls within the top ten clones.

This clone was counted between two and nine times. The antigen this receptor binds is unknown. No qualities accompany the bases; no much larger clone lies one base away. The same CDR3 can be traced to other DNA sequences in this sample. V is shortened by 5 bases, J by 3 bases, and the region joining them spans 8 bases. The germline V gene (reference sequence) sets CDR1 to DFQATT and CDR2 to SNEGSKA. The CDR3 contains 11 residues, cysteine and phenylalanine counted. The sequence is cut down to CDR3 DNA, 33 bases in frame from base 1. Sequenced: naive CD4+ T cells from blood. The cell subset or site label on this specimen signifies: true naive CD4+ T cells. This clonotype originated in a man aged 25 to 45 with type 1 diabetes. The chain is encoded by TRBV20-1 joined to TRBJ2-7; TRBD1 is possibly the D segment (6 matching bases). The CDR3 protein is CSAPQGYEQYF. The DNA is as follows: TGCAGTGCTCCACAGGGCTACGAGCAGTACTTC.